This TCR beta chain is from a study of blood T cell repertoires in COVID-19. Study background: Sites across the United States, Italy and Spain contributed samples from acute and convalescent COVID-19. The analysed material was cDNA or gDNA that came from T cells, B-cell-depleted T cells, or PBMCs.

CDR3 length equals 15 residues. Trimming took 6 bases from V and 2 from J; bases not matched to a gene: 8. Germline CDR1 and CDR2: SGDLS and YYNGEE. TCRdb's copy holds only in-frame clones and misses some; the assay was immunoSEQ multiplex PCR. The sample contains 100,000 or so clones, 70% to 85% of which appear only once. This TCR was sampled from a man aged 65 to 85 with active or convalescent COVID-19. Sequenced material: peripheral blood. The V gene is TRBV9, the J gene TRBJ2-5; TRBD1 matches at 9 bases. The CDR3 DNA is TGTGCCAGCACCTCGTCGGGACAGGGACAAGAGACCCAGTACTTC. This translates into CASTSSGQGQETQYF.